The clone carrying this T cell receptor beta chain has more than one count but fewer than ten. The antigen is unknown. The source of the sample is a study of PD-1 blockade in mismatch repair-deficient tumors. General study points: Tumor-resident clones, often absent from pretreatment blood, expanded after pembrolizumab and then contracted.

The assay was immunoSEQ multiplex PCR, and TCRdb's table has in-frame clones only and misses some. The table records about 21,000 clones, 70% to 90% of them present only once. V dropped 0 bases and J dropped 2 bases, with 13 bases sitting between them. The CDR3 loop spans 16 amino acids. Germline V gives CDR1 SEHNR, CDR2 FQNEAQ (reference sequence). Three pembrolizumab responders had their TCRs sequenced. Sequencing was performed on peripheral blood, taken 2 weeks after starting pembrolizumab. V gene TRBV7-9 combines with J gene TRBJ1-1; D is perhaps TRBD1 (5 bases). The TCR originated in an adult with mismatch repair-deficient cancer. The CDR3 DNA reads TGTGCCAGCAGCTTAGCACCGGGACGGACAAACACTGAAGCTTTCTTT. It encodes CASSLAPGRTNTEAFF.